Included here is one T cell receptor beta chain sequence, with context. Original processing notes: Nucleated cell number was recorded as an estimate derived from reference gene primer amplification. Profiling relied on immunoSEQ multiplex PCR, and the TCRdb table lists in-frame clones only, not all of them. V, J and clone size reflect that table, while D and trimming were determined from the DNA. This table holds just over 650,000 clones, 75% to 90% found once. The trim removed 4 bases at V and 0 bases at J, leaving 2 bases unmatched. Germline assignment: CDR1 LGHNA and CDR2 YSLEER. The CDR3 loop spans 14 amino acids. The source of the sample is a study of blood T cell repertoires in COVID-19.

The TCR sequence derives from a woman under 30 with acute or convalescent COVID-19. The sequencing sample was made of peripheral blood. The chain recombines TRBV4-3 with TRBJ2-7; 8 nucleotides line up with TRBD1. CDR3 sequence reads: CASSPDRGSYEQYF. CDR3 DNA: TGCGCCAGCAGCCCCGACAGGGGCTCCTACGAGCAGTACTTC.